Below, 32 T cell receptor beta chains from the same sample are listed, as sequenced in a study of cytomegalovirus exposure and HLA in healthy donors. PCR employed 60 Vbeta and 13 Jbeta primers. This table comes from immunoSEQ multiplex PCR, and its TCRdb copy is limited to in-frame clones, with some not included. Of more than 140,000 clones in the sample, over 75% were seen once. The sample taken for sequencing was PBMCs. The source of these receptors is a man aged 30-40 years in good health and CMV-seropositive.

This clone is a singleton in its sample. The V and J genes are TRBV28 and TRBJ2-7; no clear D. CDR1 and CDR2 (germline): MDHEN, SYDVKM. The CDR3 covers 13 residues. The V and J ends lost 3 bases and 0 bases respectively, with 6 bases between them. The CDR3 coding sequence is TGTGCCAGCAGTTTTCTAGACTCCTACGAGCAGTACTTC. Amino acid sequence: CASSFLDSYEQYF. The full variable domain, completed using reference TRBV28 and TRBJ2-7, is DVKVTQSSRYLVKRTGEKVFLECVQDMDHENMFWYRQDPGLGLRLIYFSYDVKMKEKGDIPEGYSVSREKKERFSLILESASTNQTSMYLCASSFLDSYEQYFGPGTRLTVT.

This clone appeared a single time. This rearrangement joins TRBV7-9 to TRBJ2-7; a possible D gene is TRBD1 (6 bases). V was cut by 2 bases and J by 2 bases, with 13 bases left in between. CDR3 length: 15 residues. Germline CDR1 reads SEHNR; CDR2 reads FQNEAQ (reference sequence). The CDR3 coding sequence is TGTGCCAGCAGCTTAACACACGGGACAACCTACGAGCAGTACTTC. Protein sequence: CASSLTHGTTYEQYF.

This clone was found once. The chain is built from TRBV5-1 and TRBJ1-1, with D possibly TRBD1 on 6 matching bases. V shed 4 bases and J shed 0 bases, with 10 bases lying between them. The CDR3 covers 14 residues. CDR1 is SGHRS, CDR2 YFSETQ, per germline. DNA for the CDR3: TGCGCCAGCAGCCGTACAGGGTTGAACACTGAAGCTTTCTTT. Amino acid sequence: CASSRTGLNTEAFF.

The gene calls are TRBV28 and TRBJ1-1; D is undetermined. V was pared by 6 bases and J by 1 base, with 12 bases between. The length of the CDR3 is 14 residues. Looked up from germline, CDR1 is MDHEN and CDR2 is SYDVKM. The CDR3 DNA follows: TGTGCCAGCAGCGAATGGGCGTCGAACACTGAAGCTTTCTTT. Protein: CASSEWASNTEAFF.

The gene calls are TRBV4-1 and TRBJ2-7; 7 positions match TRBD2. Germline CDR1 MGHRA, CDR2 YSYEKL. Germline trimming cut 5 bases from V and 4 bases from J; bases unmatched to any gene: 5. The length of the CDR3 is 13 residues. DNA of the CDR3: TGCGCCAGCAGCAAACTAGCGAAGTACGAGCAGTACTTC. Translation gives CASSKLAKYEQYF.

The CDR3 DNA sequence: TGTGCCAGCAGTGAAGTAGCGGGAGTCCCCGGGGAGCTGTTTTTT. Translating it yields CASSEVAGVPGELFF. The V call is TRBV6-1, the J call TRBJ2-2; 9 bases line up with TRBD2. With 1 base clipped from V and 6 bases from J, the junction kept 3 bases outside the gene matches. This CDR3 comprises 15 residues. Germline CDR1 reads MNHNS; CDR2 reads SASEGT.

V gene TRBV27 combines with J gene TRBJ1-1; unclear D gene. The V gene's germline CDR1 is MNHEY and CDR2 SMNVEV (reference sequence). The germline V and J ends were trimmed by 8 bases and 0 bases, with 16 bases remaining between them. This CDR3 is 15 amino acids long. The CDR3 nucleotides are TGTGCCAGCCAAGGTGGAGGGTACGTGAACACTGAAGCTTTCTTT. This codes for CASQGGGYVNTEAFF.

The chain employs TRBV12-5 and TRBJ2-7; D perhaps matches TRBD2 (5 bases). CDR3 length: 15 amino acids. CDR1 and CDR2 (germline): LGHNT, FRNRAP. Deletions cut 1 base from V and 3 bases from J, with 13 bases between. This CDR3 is CASGLADSWDYEQYF. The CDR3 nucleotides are TGTGCTAGTGGTTTGGCGGACTCGTGGGACTACGAGCAGTACTTC.

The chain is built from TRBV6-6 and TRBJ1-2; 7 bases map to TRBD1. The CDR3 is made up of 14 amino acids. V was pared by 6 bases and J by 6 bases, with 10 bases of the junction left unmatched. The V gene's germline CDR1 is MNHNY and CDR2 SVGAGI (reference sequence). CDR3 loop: CASSPVTGLDGYTF. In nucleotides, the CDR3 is TGTGCCAGCAGCCCCGTGACAGGGTTGGATGGCTACACCTTC.

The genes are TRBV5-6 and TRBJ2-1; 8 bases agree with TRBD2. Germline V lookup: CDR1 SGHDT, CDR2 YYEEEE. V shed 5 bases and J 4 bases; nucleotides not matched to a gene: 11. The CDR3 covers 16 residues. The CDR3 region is CASRWGLAGGYNEQFF. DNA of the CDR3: TGTGCCAGCAGGTGGGGTCTAGCGGGTGGTTACAATGAGCAGTTCTTC.

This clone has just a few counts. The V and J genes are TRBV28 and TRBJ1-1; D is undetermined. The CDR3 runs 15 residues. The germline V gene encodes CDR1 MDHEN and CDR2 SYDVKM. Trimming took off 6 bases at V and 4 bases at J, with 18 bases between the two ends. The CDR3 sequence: CASSEREGLGTEAFF. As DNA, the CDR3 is TGTGCCAGCAGCGAGAGGGAGGGATTGGGCACTGAAGCTTTCTTT. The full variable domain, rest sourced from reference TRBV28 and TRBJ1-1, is DVKVTQSSRYLVKRTGEKVFLECVQDMDHENMFWYRQDPGLGLRLIYFSYDVKMKEKGDIPEGYSVSREKKERFSLILESASTNQTSMYLCASSEREGLGTEAFFGQGTRLTVV.

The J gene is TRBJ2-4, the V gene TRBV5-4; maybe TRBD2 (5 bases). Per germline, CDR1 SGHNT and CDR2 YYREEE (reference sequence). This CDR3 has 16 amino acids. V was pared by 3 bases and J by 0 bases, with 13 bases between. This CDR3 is CASSSFPGIAKNIQYF. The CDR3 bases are TGTGCCAGCAGCTCCTTTCCGGGGATAGCCAAAAACATTCAGTACTTC.

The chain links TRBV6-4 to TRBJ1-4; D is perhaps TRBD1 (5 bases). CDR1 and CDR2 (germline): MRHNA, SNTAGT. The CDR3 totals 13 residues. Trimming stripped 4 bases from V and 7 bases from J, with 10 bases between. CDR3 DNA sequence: TGTGCCAGCAGTGTGTCGGGGGGTGAAAAACTGTTTTTT. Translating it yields CASSVSGGEKLFF.

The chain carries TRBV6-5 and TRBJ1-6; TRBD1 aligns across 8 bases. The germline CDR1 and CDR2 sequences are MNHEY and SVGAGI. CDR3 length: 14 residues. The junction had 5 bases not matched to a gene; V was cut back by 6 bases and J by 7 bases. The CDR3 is CASSRRQGNSPLHF. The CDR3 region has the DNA TGTGCCAGCAGCCGAAGACAGGGGAATTCACCCCTCCACTTT.

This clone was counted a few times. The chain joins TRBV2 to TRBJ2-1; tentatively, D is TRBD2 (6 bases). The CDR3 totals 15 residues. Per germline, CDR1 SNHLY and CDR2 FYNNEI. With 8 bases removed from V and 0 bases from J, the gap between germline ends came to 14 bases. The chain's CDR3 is CASGDSLSSYNEQFF. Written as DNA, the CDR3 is TGTGCCAGCGGGGACTCCCTAAGCTCCTACAATGAGCAGTTCTTC.

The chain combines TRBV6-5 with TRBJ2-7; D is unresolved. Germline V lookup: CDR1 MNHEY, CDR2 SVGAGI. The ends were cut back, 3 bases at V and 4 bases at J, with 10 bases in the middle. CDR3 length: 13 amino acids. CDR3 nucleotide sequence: TGTGCCAGCAGTTATGCACAGTTATACGAGCAGTACTTC. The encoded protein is CASSYAQLYEQYF.

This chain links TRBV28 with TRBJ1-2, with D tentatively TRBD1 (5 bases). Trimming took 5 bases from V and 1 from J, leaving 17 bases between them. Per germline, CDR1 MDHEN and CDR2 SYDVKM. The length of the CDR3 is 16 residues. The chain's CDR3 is CASSIPRGRGNYGYTF. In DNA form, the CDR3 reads TGTGCCAGCAGTATCCCCCGGGGGAGGGGTAACTATGGCTACACCTTC.

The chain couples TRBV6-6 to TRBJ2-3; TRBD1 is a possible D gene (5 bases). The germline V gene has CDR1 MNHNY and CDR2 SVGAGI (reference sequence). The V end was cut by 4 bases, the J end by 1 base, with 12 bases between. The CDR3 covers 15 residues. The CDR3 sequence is CASSFTGWGTDTQYF. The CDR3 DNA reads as TGTGCCAGCAGTTTTACAGGCTGGGGCACAGATACGCAGTATTTT.

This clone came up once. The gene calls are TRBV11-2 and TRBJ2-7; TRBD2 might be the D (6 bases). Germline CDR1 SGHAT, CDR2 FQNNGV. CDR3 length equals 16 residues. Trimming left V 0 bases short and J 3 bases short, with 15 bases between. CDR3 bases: TGTGCCAGCAGCTTAGACTCCGGCGGGGTGGGCTACGAGCAGTACTTC. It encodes CASSLDSGGVGYEQYF.

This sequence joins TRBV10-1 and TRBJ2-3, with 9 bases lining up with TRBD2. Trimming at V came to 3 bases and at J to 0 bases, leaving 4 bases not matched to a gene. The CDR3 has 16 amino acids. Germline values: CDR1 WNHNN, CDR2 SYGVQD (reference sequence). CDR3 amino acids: CASSDGLAGSTDTQYF. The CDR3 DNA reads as TGCGCCAGCAGTGACGGGCTAGCGGGGAGCACAGATACGCAGTATTTT.

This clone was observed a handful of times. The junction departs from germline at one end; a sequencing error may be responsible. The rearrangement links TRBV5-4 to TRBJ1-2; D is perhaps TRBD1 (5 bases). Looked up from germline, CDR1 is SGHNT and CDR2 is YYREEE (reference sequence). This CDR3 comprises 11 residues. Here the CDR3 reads CASSFGGDGNF. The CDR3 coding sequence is TGTGCCAGCAGCTTTGGGGGGGACGGAAACTTC.

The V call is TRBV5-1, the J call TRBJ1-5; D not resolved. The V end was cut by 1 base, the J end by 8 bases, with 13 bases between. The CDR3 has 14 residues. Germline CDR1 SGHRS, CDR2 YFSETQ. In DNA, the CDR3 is TGCGCCAGCAGCTTGACGAGTACTGGTGAGCCCCAGCATTTT. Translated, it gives CASSLTSTGEPQHF.

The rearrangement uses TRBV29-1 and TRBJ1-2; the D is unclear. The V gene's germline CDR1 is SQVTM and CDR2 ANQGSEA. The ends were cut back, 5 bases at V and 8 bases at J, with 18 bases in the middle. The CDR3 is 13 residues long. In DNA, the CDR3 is TGCAGCGTTTGGTTCGGGGATCGTTTGGGCTACACCTTC. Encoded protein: CSVWFGDRLGYTF.

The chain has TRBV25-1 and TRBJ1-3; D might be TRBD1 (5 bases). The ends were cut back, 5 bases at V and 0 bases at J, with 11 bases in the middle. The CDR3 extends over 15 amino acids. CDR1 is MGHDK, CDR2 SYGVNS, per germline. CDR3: CASSSTGSSGNTIYF. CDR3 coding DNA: TGTGCCAGCAGTAGTACAGGAAGCTCTGGAAACACCATATATTTT.

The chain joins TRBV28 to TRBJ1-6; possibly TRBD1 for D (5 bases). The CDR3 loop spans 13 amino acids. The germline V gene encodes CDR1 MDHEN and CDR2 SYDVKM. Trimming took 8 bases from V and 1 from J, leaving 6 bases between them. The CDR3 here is CASGASYNSPLHF. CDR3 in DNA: TGTGCCAGCGGGGCATCCTATAATTCACCCCTCCACTTT. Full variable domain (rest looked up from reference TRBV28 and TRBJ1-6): DVKVTQSSRYLVKRTGEKVFLECVQDMDHENMFWYRQDPGLGLRLIYFSYDVKMKEKGDIPEGYSVSREKKERFSLILESASTNQTSMYLCASGASYNSPLHFGNGTRLTVT.

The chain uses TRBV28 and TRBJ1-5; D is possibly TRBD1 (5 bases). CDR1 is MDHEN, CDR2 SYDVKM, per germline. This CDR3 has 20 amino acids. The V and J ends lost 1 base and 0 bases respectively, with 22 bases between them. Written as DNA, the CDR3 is TGTGCCAGCAGTTTATTCCTGGTTGTGGAGGGGTTTTATAGCAATCAGCCCCAGCATTTT. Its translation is CASSLFLVVEGFYSNQPQHF.

The CDR3 DNA reads as TGTGCCAGCAGTGAGGCAATCGGCAATCAGCCCCAGCATTTT. Encoded protein: CASSEAIGNQPQHF. The chain couples TRBV28 to TRBJ1-5; D unclear. This CDR3 is built from 14 residues. Trimming left V 5 bases short and J 2 bases short, with 10 bases between. CDR1 and CDR2 from the germline V gene are MDHEN and SYDVKM. Using reference TRBV28 and TRBJ1-5 for the parts outside the CDR3, the full variable domain is DVKVTQSSRYLVKRTGEKVFLECVQDMDHENMFWYRQDPGLGLRLIYFSYDVKMKEKGDIPEGYSVSREKKERFSLILESASTNQTSMYLCASSEAIGNQPQHFGDGTRLSIL.

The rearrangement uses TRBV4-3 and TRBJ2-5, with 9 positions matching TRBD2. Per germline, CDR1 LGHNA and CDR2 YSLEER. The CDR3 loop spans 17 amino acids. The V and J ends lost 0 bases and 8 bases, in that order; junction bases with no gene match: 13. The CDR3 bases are TGCGCCAGCAGCCAAGATGTAATAGCGGGGGCCACAGATACCCAGTACTTC. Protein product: CASSQDVIAGATDTQYF.

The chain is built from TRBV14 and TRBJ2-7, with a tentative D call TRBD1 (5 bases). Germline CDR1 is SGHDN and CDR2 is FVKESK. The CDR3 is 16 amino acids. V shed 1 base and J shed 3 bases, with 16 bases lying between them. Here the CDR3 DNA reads TGTGCCAGCAGCCAAGGGTGGTCCAGGGTAGACTACGAGCAGTACTTC. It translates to CASSQGWSRVDYEQYF.

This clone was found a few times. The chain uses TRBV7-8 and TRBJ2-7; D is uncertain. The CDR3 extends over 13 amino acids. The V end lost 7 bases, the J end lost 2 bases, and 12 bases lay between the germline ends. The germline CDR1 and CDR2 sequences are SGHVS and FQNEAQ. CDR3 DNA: TGTGCCAGCAACCTAAAGCAGGCCTACGAGCAGTACTTC. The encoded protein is CASNLKQAYEQYF.

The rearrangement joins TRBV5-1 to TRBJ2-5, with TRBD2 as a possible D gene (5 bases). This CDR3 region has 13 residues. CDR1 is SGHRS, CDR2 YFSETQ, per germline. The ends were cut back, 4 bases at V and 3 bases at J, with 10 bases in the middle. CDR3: CASSPDGKETQYF. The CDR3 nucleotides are TGCGCCAGCAGCCCCGACGGGAAAGAGACCCAGTACTTC.

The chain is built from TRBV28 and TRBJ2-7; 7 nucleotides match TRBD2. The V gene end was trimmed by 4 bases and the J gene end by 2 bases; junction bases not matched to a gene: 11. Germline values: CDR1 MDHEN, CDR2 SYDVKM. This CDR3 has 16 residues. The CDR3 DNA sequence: TGTGCCAGCAGTTACCGGGACTACGGGATAACCTACGAGCAGTACTTC. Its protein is CASSYRDYGITYEQYF.